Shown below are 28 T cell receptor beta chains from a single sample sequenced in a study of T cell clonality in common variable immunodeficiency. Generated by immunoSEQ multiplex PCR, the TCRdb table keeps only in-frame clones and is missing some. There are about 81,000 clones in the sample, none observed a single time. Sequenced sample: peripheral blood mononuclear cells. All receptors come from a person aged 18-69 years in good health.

CDR3 in amino acids: CASNRGTNREQFF. CDR3 DNA (partial): TGTGCCAGCAACCGAGGGACAAACCGTGAG. The rearrangement joins TRBV7-8 to TRBJ2-1; maybe TRBD1 (6 bases). The read stops 3 residues short of the end of the CDR3; the missing end is completed from the germline J gene. Trimming pared 7 bases from V and 9 bases from J, leaving 16 bases between. Germline CDR1 is SGHVS and CDR2 is FQNEAQ. The CDR3 length is 13 residues.

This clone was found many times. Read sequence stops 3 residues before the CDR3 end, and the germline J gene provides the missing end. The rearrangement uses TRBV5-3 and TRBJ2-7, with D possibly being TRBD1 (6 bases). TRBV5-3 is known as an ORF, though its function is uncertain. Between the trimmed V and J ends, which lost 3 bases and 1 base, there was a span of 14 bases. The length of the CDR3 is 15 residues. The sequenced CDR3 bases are TGTGCCAGAAGCTGGAATGGGGGCGGGTCCTACGAG. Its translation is CARSWNGGGSYE. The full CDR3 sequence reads CARSWNGGGSYEQYF.

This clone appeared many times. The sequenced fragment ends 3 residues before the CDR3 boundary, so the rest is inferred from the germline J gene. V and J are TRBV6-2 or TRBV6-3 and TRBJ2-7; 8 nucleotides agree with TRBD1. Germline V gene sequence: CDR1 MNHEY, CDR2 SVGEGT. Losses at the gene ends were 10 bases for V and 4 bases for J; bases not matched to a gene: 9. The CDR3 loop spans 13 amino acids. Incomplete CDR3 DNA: TGTGCCACCAGGGGGCCAAGTATGTACGAG. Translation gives CATRGPSMYE. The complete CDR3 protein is CATRGPSMYEQYF.

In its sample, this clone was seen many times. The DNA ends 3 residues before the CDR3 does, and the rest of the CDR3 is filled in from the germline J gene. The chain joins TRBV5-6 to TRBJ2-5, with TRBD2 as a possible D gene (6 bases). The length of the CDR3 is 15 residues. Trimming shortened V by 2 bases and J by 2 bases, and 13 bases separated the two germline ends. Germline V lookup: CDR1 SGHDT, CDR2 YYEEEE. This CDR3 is CASSFGTAVQETQYF. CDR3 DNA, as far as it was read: TGTGCCAGCAGCTTTGGGACTGCCGTTCAAGAGACC.

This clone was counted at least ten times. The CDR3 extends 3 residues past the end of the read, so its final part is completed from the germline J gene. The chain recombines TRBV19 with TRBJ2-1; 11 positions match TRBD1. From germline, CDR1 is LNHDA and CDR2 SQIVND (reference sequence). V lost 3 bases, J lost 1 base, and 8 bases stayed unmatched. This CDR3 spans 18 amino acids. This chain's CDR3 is CASSIGTGGFNSYNEQFF. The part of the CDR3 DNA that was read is TGTGCCAGTAGTATCGGGACAGGGGGTTTTAATTCCTACAATGAG.

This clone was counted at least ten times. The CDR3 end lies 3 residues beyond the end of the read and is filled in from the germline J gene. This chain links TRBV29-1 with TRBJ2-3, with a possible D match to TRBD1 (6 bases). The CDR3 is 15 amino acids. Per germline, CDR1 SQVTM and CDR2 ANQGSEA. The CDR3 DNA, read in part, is TGCAGCGTTGACGTGTTTGGACAGACAACAATGCCG. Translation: CSVDVFGQTTMP. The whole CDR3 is CSVDVFGQTTMPQYF.

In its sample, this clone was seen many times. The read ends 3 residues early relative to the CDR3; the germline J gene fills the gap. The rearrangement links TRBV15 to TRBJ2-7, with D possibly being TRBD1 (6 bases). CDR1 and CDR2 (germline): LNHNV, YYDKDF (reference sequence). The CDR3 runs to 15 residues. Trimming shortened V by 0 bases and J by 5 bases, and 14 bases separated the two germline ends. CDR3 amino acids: CATSREATGYDEQYF. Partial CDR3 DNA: TGTGCCACCAGCAGAGAGGCAACAGGGTACGACGAG.

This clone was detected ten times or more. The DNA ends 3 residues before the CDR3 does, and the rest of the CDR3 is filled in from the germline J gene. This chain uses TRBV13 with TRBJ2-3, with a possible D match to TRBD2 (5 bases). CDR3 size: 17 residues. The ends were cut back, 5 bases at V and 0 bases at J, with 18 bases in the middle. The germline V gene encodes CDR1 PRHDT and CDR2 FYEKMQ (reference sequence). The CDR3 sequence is CASSPHRASRSTDTQYF. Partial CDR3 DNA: TGTGCCAGCAGCCCGCACCGGGCTAGCCGAAGCACAGATACG.

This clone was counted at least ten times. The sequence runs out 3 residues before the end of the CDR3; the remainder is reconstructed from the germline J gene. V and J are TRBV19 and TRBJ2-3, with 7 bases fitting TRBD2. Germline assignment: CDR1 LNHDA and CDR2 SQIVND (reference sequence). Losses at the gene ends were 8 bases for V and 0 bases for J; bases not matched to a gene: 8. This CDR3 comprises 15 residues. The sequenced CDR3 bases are TGTGCCAGTGGCCTCAGCGGGGTTAGCACAGATACG. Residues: CASGLSGVSTDT. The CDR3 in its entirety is CASGLSGVSTDTQYF.

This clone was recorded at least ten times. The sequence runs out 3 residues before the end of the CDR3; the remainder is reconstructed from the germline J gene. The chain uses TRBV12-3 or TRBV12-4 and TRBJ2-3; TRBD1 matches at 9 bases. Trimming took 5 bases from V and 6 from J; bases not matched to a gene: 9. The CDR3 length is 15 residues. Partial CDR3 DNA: TGTGCCAGCAGTCCTCTAACAGGGGGCGTCGATACG. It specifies CASSPLTGGVDT. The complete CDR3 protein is CASSPLTGGVDTQYF.

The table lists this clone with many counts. Incomplete CDR3 DNA: TGCAGTGCTAGAAAGGGGGTCAATCAGCCC. Translating it yields CSARKGVNQP. In full, the CDR3 reads CSARKGVNQPQHF. The chain has TRBV20-1 and TRBJ1-5; perhaps TRBD1 as D (6 bases). The CDR3 is cut off 3 residues early in the read; its end comes from the germline J gene. The V end lost 2 bases, the J end lost 3 bases, and 8 bases lay between the germline ends. The germline V gene has CDR1 DFQATT and CDR2 SNEGSKA (reference sequence). The CDR3 consists of 13 residues.

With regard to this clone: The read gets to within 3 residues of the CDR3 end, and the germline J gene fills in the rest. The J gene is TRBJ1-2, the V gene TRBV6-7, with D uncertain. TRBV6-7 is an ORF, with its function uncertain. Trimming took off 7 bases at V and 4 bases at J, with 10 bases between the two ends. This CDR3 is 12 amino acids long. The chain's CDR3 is CASKVVPYGYTF. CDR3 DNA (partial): TGTGCCAGCAAGGTGGTCCCCTATGGC.

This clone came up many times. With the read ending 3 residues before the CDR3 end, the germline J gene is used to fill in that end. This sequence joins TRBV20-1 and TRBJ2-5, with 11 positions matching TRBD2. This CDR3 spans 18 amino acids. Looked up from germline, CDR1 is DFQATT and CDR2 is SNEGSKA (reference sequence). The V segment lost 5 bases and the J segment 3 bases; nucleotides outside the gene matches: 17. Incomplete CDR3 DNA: TGCAGTGCTGCCACCGGGACTAGCGGAAACACACTCAAAGAGACC. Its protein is CSAATGTSGNTLKET. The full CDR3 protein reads CSAATGTSGNTLKETQYF.

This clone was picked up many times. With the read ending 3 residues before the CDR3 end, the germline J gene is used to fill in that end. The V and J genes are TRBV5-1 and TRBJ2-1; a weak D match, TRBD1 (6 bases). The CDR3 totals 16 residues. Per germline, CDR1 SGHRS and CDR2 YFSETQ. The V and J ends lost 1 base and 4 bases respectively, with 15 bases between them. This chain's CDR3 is CASSLWGPGEYNEQFF. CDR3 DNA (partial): TGCGCCAGCAGCTTGTGGGGTCCAGGGGAATACAATGAG.

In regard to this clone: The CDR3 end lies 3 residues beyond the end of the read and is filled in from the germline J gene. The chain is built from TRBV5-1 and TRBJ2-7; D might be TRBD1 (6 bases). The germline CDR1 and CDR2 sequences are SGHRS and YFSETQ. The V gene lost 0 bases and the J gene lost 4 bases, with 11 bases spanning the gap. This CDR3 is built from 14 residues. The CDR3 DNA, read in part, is TGCGCCAGCAGCTTGGTGGGGGCAAGTTACGAG. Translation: CASSLVGASYE. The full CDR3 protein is CASSLVGASYEQYF.

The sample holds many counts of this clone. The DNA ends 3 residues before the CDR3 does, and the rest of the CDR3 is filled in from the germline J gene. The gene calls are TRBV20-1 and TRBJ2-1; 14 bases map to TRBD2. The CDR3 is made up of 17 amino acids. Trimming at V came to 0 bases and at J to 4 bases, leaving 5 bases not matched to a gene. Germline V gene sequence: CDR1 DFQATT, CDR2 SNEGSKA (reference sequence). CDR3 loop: CSAREVGLAGAYNEQFF. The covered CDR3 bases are TGCAGTGCTAGAGAAGTGGGACTAGCGGGAGCTTACAATGAG.

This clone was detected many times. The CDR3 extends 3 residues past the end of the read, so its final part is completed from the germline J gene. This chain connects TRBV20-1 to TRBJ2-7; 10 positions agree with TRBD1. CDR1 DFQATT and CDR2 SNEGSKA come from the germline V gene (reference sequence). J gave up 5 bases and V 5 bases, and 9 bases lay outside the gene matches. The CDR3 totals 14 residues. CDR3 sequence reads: CSALPGQGTDEQYF. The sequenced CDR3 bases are TGCAGTGCTCTACCGGGACAGGGGACCGACGAG.

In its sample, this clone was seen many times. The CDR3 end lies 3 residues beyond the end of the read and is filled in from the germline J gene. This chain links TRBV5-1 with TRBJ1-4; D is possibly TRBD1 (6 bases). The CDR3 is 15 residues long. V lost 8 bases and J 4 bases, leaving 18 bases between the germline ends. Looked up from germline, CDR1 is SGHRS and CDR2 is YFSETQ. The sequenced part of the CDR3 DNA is TGCGCCAGTCCCAGGGGTGGAAGAGGTAATGAAAAA. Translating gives CASPRGGRGNEK. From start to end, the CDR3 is CASPRGGRGNEKLFF.

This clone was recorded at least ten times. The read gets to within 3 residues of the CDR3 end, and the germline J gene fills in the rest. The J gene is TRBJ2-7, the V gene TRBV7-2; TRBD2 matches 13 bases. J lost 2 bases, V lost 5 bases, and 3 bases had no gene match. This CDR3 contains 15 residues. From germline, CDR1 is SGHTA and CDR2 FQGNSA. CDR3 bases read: TGTGCCAGCAGCACCGGACTAGCGGGAGCCTACGAG. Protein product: CASSTGLAGAYE. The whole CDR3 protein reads CASSTGLAGAYEQYF.

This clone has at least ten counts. CDR3 residues: CSARVAGGWGTDTQYF. CDR3 DNA, as far as it was read: TGCAGTGCTAGAGTTGCGGGGGGCTGGGGCACAGATACG. The chain links TRBV20-1 to TRBJ2-3; 8 bases match TRBD2. The read ends 3 residues before the CDR3 terminus; that terminus is restored from the germline J gene. The ends lost 1 base at V and 1 base at J; junction bases unmatched: 7. The V gene's germline CDR1 is DFQATT and CDR2 SNEGSKA (reference sequence). This CDR3 contains 16 residues.

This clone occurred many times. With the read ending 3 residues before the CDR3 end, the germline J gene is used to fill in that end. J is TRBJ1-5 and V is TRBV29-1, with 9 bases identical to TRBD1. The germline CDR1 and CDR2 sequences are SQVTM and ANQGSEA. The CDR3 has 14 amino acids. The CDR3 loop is CSVEDTGTGIPQHF. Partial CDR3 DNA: TGCAGCGTTGAAGATACCGGGACAGGGATCCCC.

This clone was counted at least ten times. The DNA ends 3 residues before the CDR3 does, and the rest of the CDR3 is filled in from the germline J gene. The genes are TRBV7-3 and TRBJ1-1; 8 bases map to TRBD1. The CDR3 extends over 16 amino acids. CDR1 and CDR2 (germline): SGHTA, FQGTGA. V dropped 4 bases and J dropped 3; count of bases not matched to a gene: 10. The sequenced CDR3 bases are TGTGCCAGCAGCTCGGGACAGGTTGGTAGGTACACTGAA. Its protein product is CASSSGQVGRYTE. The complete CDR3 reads CASSSGQVGRYTEAFF.

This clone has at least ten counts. CDR3 protein: CASSFQNGGTDTQYF. CDR3 DNA (partial): TGTGCCAGCAGTTTCCAGAACGGGGGCACAGATACG. The chain links TRBV28 to TRBJ2-3; weak D call: TRBD2 (5 bases). From the germline J gene comes the end of the CDR3, since the read stops 3 residues before it. The CDR3 contains 15 residues. With 3 bases removed from V and 1 base from J, the gap between germline ends came to 11 bases. Germline assignment: CDR1 MDHEN and CDR2 SYDVKM.

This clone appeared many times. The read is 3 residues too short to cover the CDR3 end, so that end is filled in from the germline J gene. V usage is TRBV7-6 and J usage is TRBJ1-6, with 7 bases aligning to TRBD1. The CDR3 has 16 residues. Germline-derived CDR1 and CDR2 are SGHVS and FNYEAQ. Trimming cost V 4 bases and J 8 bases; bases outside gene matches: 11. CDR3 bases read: TGTGCCAGCAGCTCCCGCCCAGGGGGTTATGATTCACCC. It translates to CASSSRPGGYDSP. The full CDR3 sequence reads CASSSRPGGYDSPLHF.

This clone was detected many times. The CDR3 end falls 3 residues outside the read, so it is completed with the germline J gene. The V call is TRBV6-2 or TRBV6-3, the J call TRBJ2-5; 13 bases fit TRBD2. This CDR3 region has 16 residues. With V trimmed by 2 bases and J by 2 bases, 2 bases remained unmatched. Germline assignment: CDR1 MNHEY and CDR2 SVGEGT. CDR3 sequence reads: CASSYLGLAGQETQYF. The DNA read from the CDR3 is TGTGCCAGCAGTTACCTGGGACTAGCGGGGCAAGAGACC.

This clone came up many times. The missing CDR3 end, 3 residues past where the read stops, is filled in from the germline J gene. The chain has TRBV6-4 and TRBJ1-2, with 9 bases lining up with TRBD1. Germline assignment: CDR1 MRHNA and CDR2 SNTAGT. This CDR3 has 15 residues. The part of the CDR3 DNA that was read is TGTGCCAGCAGTGACTCCTCACGGACAGGGGAAGGC. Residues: CASSDSSRTGEG. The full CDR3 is CASSDSSRTGEGYTF.

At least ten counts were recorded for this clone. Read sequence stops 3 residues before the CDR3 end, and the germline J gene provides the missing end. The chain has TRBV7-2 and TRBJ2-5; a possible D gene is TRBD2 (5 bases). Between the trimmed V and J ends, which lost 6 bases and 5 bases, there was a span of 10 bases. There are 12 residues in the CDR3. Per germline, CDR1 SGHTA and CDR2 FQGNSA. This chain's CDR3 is CASRSGGETQYF. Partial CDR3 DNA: TGTGCCAGCAGGAGCGGCGGGGAGACC. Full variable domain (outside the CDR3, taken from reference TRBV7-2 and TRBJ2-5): GAGVSQSPSNKVTEKGKDVELRCDPISGHTALYWYRQSLGQGLEFLIYFQGNSAPDKSGLPSDRFSAERTGGSVSTLTIQRTQQEDSAVYLCASRSGGETQYFGPGTRLLVL.

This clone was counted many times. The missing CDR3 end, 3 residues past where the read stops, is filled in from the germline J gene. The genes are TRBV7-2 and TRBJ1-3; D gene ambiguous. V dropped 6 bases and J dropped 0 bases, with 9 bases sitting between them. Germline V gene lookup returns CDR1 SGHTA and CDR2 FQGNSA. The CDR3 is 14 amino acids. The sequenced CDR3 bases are TGTGCCAGCAGAAGCCCGAACTCTGGAAACACC. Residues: CASRSPNSGNT. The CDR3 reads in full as CASRSPNSGNTIYF.